This TCR beta chain was sequenced for a study of T cells in Graves' hyperthyroidism and ophthalmopathy (dated by TCRdb to about 2019). Looking at the study overall: Peripheral blood samples were taken at initial diagnosis, before any treatment was given. Thyroid tissue and blood T-cell repertoires from several Graves' hyperthyroidism patients were also compared in the study. Prospective prediction of ophthalmopathy was tested in an independent validation cohort consisting of 18 to 20 hyperthyroidism patients and some 15 patients who later progressed to ophthalmopathy. Once sampling was done, hyperthyroidism patients were given methimazole at a starting dose of 30 mg daily, whereas ophthalmopathy patients were given high-dose intravenous methylprednisolone. A discovery cohort of about a hundred patients, fewer than 50 with Graves' ophthalmopathy and roughly 59 with stable Graves' hyperthyroidism, was used to find distinguishing TCR V-J signatures. The roughly 100 discovery patients were randomly divided into training and test sets at a 7:3 ratio. The paper reports TCR Vbeta CDR3 sequencing of over 130 peripheral blood samples: 40 to 45 ophthalmopathy, roughly 74 hyperthyroidism and 17 progressor patients.

Hyperthyroidism patients were aged 18 to 65 years and newly diagnosed, with disease duration of less than 2 months. Exclusion was applied to patients with uncontrolled infections, other autoimmune diseases, pregnancy or lactation. Clinical symptoms, serum thyroxine and TRAb, thyroid ultrasound, and orbital computed tomography formed the basis for the diagnoses. For progressor patients, blood was drawn at the first diagnosis of hyperthyroidism, before any ophthalmopathy symptoms had appeared. PBMCs were isolated from 10 ml of fresh peripheral blood by Ficoll-Paque density gradient centrifugation. Progressor patients were defined as those initially diagnosed with Graves' hyperthyroidism in whom ophthalmopathy developed during follow-up. Total RNA was extracted with Trizol reagent, and quality was checked on an Agilent 2100 Bioanalyzer. V sheds 0 bases and J sheds 8 bases, leaving 16 bases between their ends. From the cysteine up to the phenylalanine, the CDR3 has a length of 16 residues. The entry retains the CDR3 DNA only, 48 bases that are in frame from base 1. Sequences LGHNA (CDR1) and YSLEER (CDR2) are obtained from the germline V gene.

Amplification of TCR beta CDR3 regions was carried out from RNA transcripts. A first-round RT-PCR of the TCR CDR3 used the HTBI primer set with the Qiagen OneStep RT-PCR kit. The libraries were constructed in a second round of multiplex PCR and then size-selected and purified. Sequencing of the libraries was done on an Illumina HiSeq2000 using paired-end 100 bp reads. As for how the authors treated the data: SOAPnuke was used to process the raw data, throwing out any read that contained adapters or uncalled bases, had a mean Phred below 15, or lacked an exact constant-primer or identifier match. COPE v1.2.5 was used to merge high-quality paired reads, and clonotypes were defined as unique nucleotide sequences. Clonotypes were aligned to IMGT TRBV, TRBD and TRBJ reference segments using MiTCR v1.1. The analysis was restricted to V-J combinations with a frequency above 0.0001, which together covered approximately 99% of the repertoires. The TCS score was defined as the ratio of F50 (clonal expansion) to E x V (chaos), calculated using BLOSUM62-based TCRdist between CDR3 peptides within each V-J. Welch's t-statistics and random forest reduced several hundred V-J features to roughly 13, which were used in a naive Bayes classifier (R e1071). Clones were called with MiXCR by TCRdb after fastp trimmed the public reads at Q25, and only in-frame beta chains were retained. Merged by CDR3 protein, the rows form single entries marked with the most common genes and DNA. These V and J calls derive from TCRdb rather than the authors' analysis. The sample profile shows about 290,000 distinct CDR3 sequences; about an eighth of them were found once. Almost 8% of the sample is held by the ten biggest clonotypes.

On the study overall, not on this receptor specifically: Sample size was not statistically predetermined, and investigators were not blinded to group allocation. In validation, the model predicted progression to ophthalmopathy a median of 6.5 months before onset, with 70% to 71% sensitivity and about 72% specificity. A model built on a 13 V-J signature distinguished ophthalmopathy from stable hyperthyroidism, reaching 85% to 90% sensitivity and around 81% specificity in cross-validation and 80%/75% in testing. Most expanded thyroid clonotypes (frequency above 0.001) were also detected in blood, a finding suggesting that blood repertoires may reflect thyroid immune responses.

This clonotype has ten or more counts. What antigen it recognizes has not been identified. No much larger clonotype is one base removed from it; base qualities were not supplied. In this chain, TRBV4-3 is recombined with TRBJ1-4; perhaps TRBD1 is the D gene, with 6 bases matching. The receptor's source is a woman in her twenties or thirties with Graves' hyperthyroidism that later progressed to Graves' ophthalmopathy. Sequencing was performed on blood. The base sequence is TGCGCCAGCAGCCAAGATTCATCAGGGGTTCAGGAAAAACTGTTTTTT. The translation is CASSQDSSGVQEKLFF.